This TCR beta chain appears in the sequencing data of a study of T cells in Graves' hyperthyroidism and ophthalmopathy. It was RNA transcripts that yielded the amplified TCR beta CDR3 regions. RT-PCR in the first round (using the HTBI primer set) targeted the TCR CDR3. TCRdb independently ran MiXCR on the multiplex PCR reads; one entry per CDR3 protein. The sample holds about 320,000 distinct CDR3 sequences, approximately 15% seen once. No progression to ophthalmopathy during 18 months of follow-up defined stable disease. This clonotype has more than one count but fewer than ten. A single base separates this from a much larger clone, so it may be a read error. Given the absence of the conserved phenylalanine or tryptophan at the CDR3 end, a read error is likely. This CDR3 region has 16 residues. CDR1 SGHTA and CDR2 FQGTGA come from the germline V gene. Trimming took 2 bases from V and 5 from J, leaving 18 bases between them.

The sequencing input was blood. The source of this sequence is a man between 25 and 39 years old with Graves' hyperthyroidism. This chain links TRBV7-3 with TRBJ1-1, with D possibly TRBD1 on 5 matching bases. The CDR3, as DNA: TGTGCCAGCAGCTTATCCTCGGGACCCCCGAGAACTGAAGCTTTCCTT. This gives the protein CASSLSSGPPRTEAFL.